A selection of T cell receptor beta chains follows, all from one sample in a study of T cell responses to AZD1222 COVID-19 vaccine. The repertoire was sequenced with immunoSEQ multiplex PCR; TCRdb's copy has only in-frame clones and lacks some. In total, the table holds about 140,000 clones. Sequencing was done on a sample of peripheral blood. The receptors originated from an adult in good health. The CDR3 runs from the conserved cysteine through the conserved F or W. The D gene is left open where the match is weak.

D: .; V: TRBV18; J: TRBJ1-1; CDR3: CASTPREGGTTEAFF
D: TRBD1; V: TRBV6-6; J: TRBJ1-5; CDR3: CASSGQGTQPQHF
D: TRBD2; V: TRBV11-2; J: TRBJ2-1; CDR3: CASSSPRTSGGSRNEQFF
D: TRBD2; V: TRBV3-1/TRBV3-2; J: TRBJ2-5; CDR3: CASSQDGPSGGTQYF
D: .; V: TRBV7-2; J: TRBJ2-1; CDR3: CASSFQARAPYNEQFF
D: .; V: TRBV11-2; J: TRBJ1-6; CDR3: CASSLRRRGNSPLHF
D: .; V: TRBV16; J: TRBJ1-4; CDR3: CASSQSEVANEKLFF
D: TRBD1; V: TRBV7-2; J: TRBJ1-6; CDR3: CASTPPGRGLGNSPLHF
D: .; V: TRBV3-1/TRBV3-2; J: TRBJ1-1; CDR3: CASSQPSRGRTEAFF
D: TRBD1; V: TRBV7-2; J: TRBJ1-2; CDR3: CASSYSGTGYYGYTF
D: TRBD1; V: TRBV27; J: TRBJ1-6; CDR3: CASSPRGTGVNSPLHF
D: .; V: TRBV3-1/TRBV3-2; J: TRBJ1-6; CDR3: CASSPPVGNSPLHF
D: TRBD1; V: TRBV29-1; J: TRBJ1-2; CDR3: CSVGQGRVEYGYTF
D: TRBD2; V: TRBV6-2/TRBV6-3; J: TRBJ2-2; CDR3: CASSYSNRRLAPTGELFF
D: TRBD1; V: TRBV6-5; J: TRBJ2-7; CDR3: CASSYSGQGAWYEQYF
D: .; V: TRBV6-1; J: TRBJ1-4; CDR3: CASSEFSSLTNEKLFF
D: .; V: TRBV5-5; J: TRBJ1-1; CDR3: CASSLGARGNTEAFF
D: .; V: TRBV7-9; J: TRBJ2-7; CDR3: CASSPNRQGNPSSYEQYF
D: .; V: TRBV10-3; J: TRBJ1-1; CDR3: CAISDPAVMNTEAFF
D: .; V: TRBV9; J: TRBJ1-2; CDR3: CASSQDLHGRYGYTF
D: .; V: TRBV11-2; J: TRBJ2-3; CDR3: CASSLQLTDTQYF
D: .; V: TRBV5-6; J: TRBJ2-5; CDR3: CASSPYGGHGTQYF
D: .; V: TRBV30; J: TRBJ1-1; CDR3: CAWSVSPMAEAFF
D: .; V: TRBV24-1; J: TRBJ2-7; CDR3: CATSAGAVNEQYF
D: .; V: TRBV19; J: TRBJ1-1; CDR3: CASSTQGGTEAFF
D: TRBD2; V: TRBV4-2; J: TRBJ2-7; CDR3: CASSPRLTAGPYEQYF
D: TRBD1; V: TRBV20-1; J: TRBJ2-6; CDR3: CSANDRASGANVLTF
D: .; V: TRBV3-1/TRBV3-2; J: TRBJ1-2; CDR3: CASSQEGYYGYTF
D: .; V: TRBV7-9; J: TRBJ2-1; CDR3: CASSAFGGEQFF
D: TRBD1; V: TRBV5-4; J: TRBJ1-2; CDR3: CASSLTRTGDGYTF
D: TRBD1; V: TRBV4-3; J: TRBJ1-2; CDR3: CASSGGTGVHGYTF
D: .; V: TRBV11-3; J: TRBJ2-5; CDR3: CASSLDGGRQGRYF
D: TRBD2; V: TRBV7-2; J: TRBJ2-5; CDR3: CASSRSGGTRETQYF
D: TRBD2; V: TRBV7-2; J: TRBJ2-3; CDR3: CASSLAAGFTDTQYF
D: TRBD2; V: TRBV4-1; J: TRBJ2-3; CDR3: CASSSPGTSATDTQYF
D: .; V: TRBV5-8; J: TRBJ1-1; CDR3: CASSAVMNTEAFF
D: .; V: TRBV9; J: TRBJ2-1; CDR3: CASSVMAGALHNEQFF
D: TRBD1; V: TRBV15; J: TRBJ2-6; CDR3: CATSRPSDRDRVTGANVLTF
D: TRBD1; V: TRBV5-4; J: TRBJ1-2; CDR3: CASSLQGAPSYTF
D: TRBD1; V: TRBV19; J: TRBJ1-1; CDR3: CASSPGTGTGTEAFF
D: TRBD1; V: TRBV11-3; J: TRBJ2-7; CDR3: CASSLGFTQGAHEQYF
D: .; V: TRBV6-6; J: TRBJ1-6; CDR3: CASSYSGTDDSPLHF
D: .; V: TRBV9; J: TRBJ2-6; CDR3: CASSPPSSGANVLTF